Presented here are 4 T cell receptor beta chains from one specimen sequenced in a study of cytomegalovirus exposure and HLA in healthy donors. Vbeta (60) and Jbeta (13) primers were used in the PCR. Here immunoSEQ multiplex PCR was the method, and the copy in TCRdb shows in-frame clones only, minus some. The profile shows about 140,000 clones, about 64% of them singletons. The sample was PBMCs. These receptors were collected from a woman aged 40 to 50 in good health and CMV-seronegative.

This chain uses TRBV2 with TRBJ2-2, with 8 bases lining up with TRBD1. CDR3 size: 15 residues. Per germline, CDR1 SNHLY and CDR2 FYNNEI. V shed 6 bases and J 1 base; nucleotides not matched to a gene: 4. The CDR3 region has the DNA TGTGCCAGCAGACACGGGACAGGGAACACCGGGGAGCTGTTTTTT. Its translation is CASRHGTGNTGELFF.

The genes are TRBV19 and TRBJ1-5; the D gene is possibly TRBD1 (6 bases). Trimming cost V 6 bases and J 0 bases, with 12 bases left between them. CDR3 length: 15 amino acids. Germline-derived CDR1 and CDR2 are LNHDA and SQIVND (reference sequence). CDR3 DNA sequence: TGTGCCAGTAGAGATACAGGGTATAGCAATCAGCCCCAGCATTTT. Translating it yields CASRDTGYSNQPQHF.

The V call is TRBV27, the J call TRBJ1-1, with TRBD1 matching over 7 bases. The germline gives CDR1 MNHEY, CDR2 SMNVEV (reference sequence). Trimming at V came to 7 bases and at J to 1 base, leaving 3 bases not matched to a gene. The CDR3 sequence is 13 residues long. The CDR3 region is CASKTGTNTEAFF. The CDR3 DNA is TGTGCCAGCAAGACAGGGACGAACACTGAAGCTTTCTTT.

This sequence joins TRBV30 and TRBJ1-1; TRBD1 is a possible D gene (6 bases). Looked up from germline, CDR1 is GTSNPN and CDR2 is SVGIG (reference sequence). The CDR3 extends over 15 amino acids. The V end was cut by 4 bases, the J end by 1 base, with 16 bases between. The CDR3 spells CAWTKRGRGNTEAFF. The CDR3 DNA sequence: TGTGCCTGGACCAAAAGGGGCAGGGGGAACACTGAAGCTTTCTTT.